A single T cell receptor (beta chain) is shown here with its context. Its antigen remains unidentified. V was pared by 4 bases and J by 4 bases, with 14 bases between. Per germline, CDR1 SGHTA and CDR2 FQGTGA. The CDR3 has 15 residues. Template-switching 5'RACE yielded the TCR cDNA; a universal primer site and UMIs were added in the process. TCRdb independently ran MiXCR on the 5' RACE reads; one entry per CDR3 protein. The table shows approximately 550,000 distinct CDR3 sequences, with 13% occurring only once. These data originate in a study of T cells after yellow fever vaccination. Study observations and caveats: Relatively few clonotypes were ones that appeared in both CD4 and CD8 compartments. Peaking faster, on day 5 versus 15, the secondary response was nonetheless weaker.

The chain couples TRBV7-3 to TRBJ1-5; D perhaps matches TRBD1 (5 bases). This clonotype was obtained from a man younger than 40 who received the YFV17D yellow fever vaccine. This material consisted of PBMCs, taken on the day of the yellow fever booster vaccination. The CDR3 loop reads CASSSRQFLNQPQHF. CDR3 coding DNA: TGTGCCAGCAGCTCCCGACAGTTTCTTAATCAGCCCCAGCATTTT. Using reference TRBV7-3 and TRBJ1-5 for the parts outside the CDR3, the full variable domain is GAGVSQTPSNKVTEKGKYVELRCDPISGHTALYWYRQSLGQGPEFLIYFQGTGAADDSGLPNDRFFAVRPEGSVSTLKIQRTERGDSAVYLCASSSRQFLNQPQHFGDGTRLSIL.